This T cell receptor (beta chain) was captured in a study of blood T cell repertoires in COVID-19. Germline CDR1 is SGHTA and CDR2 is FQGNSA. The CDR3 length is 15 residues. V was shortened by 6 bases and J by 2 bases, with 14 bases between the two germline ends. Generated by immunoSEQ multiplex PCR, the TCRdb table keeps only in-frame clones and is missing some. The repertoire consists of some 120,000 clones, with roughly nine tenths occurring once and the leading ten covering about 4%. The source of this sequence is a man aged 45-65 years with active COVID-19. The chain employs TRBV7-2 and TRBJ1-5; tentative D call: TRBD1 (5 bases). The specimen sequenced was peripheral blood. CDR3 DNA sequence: TGTGCCAGCAGTCCAGGGAATCAGCGCAATCAGCCCCAGCATTTT. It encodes CASSPGNQRNQPQHF.